The T cell receptor beta chain under discussion was sequenced for a study of regulatory T cells in long-lasting Graves disease. Both iRepertoire HTBI primers and Arm-PCR of CDR3 regions were used to build the TCR beta libraries. One entry per CDR3 protein, called by TCRdb with MiXCR from the multiplex PCR reads. In the table there are roughly 610,000 distinct CDR3 sequences, 15% to 20% of which are singletons. Time point indicated: newly diagnosed GD, antithyroid drugs for less than 3 months. Preparation of the TCR library used RNA extracted from PBMCs. This CDR3 has 12 residues. Between the trimmed V and J ends, which lost 5 bases and 6 bases, there was a span of 8 bases. Germline assignment: CDR1 SGHVS and CDR2 FQNEAQ. In addition, the sample was reused for a study of T cells in Graves' hyperthyroidism and ophthalmopathy.

The sequencing used peripheral blood mononuclear cells (PBMCs), collected at new diagnosis, from a patient treated with antithyroid drugs. This clonotype was obtained from a man aged 18 to 30 with Graves disease. The rearrangement links TRBV7-8 to TRBJ1-5; D gene ambiguous. CDR3 residues: CASSQTGQPQHF. The CDR3 DNA reads TGTGCCAGCAGCCAGACCGGTCAGCCCCAGCATTTT.